Only one count was recorded for the clone carrying this TCR beta chain. This sample was included in a study of blood T cell repertoires in COVID-19. Study information: COVID-19 samples collected from the United States, Italy and Spain covered acute and convalescent phases.

The trim removed 8 bases at V and 3 bases at J, leaving 9 bases unmatched. This CDR3 spans 15 amino acids. Germline assignment: CDR1 MNHEY and CDR2 SMNVEV (reference sequence). The repertoire was sequenced with immunoSEQ multiplex PCR; TCRdb's copy has only in-frame clones and lacks some. The profile shows 120,000 or so clones, approximately 86% of them singletons. The V gene is TRBV27, the J gene TRBJ1-3; the match to TRBD1 covers 8 bases. The receptor was isolated from a human donor in a cohort sampled during active COVID-19. The specimen was peripheral blood. CDR3 bases: TGTGCCAGCGGACCGGGGACAGGAATTGGAAACACCATATATTTT. This codes for CASGPGTGIGNTIYF.